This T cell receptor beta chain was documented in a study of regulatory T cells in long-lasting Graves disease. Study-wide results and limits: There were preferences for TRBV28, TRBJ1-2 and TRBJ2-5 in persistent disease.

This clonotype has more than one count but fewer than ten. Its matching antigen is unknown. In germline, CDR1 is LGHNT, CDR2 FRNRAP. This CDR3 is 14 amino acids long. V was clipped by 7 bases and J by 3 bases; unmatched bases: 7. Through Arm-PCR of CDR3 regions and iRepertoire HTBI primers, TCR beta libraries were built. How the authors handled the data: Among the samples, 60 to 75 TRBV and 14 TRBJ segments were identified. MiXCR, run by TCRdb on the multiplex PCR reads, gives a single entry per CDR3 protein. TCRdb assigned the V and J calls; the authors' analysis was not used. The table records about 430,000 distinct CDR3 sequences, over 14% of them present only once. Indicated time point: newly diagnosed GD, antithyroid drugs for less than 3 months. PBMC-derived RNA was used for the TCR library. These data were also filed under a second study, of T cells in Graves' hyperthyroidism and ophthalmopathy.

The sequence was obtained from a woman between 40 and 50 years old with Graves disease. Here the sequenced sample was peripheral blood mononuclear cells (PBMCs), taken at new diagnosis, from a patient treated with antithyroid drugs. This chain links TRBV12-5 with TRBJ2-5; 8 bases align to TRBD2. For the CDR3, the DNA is TGTGCTAGTGCCGCGGCGGGGGGTAAAGAGACCCAGTACTTC. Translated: CASAAAGGKETQYF.